This T cell receptor beta chain was sequenced for a study of CD8+CD57+ T cells in acquired aplastic anemia. Study summary: Sorted cells (CD4+ and CD8+) yielded DNA amounts that averaged approximately 3.1 ug.

TCR beta VDJ and CDR3 profiling used genomic DNA as template. TCRdb itself ran the reads through MiXCR, one entry per CDR3 protein. This sample yields about 160,000 distinct CDR3 sequences, of which roughly 50% are seen a single time; 30% to 40% belongs to the top ten. Selection for sequencing was limited to patients who had shown CD8+CD57+ cell expansion by flow cytometry. Everyone among the patients had severe acquired aplastic anemia. Patients had not yet gotten any therapy when their blood was taken for sampling. Sequenced sample: sorted CD4+, CD8+, or CD8+CD57+ T cells (not recorded which) from PBMCs. The clonotype originates from a human donor with aplastic anemia.

The CDR3 sequence is CATTHRGRHNEQFF. In DNA form, the CDR3 reads TGTGCCACCACCCACAGGGGGCGCCACAATGAGCAGTTCTTC. The V and J genes are TRBV24-1 and TRBJ2-1, with 9 bases fitting TRBD1. With V trimmed by 8 bases and J by 5 bases, 6 bases remained unmatched. Looked up from germline, CDR1 is KGHDR and CDR2 is SFDVKD. This CDR3 comprises 14 residues.